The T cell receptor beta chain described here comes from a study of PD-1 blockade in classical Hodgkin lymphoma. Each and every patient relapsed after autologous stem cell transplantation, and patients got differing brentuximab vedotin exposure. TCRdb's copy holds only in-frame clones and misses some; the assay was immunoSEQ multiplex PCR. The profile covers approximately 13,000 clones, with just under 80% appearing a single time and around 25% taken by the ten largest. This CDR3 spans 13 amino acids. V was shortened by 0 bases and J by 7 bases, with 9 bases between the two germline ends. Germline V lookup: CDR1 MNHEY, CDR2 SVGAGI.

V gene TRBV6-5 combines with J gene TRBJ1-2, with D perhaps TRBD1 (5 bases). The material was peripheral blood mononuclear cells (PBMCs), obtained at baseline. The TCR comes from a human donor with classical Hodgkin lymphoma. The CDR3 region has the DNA TGTGCCAGCAGTTACTCGTTGGGGGGTGGCTACACCTTC. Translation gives CASSYSLGGGYTF.